The 21 T cell receptor beta chains in this list originate from one sample, sequenced in a study of T cells after yellow fever vaccination. TCRdb reprocessed the 5' RACE reads via MiXCR and lists one record per CDR3 protein. The sample records 500,000 to 550,000 distinct CDR3 sequences, about a fifth being singletons. The specimen was PBMCs, collected less than 25 days after the first yellow fever vaccination. The receptor source for this set is a man between 18 and 29 years old who received the YFV17D yellow fever vaccine.

This chain links TRBV15 with TRBJ1-1; 8 bases are a match to TRBD1. Germline CDR1 LNHNV, CDR2 YYDKDF (reference sequence). The CDR3 loop spans 17 amino acids. The ends lost 2 bases at V and 0 bases at J; junction bases unmatched: 8. The chain's CDR3 is CATSRSPTGDMNTEAFF. CDR3 DNA: TGTGCCACCAGCAGATCCCCGACAGGGGACATGAACACTGAAGCTTTCTTT.

The chain recombines TRBV10-1 with TRBJ1-6; 12 bases map to TRBD1. The ends lost 6 bases at V and 10 bases at J; junction bases unmatched: 4. Germline assignment: CDR1 WNHNN and CDR2 SYGVQD (reference sequence). The CDR3 is 14 amino acids. DNA of the CDR3: TGCGCCAGCAGCGCCGGGACAGGGGGCTCACCCCTCCACTTT. This translates into CASSAGTGGSPLHF.

The chain links TRBV10-3 to TRBJ2-1; D possibly matches TRBD1 or TRBD2 (5 bases each). V was clipped by 0 bases and J by 4 bases, with 7 bases between them. Germline CDR1 is ENHRY and CDR2 is SYGVKD. The CDR3 runs 14 residues. DNA for the CDR3: TGTGCCATCAGTGAGTCTTGGGGGTACAATGAGCAGTTCTTC. It yields the protein CAISESWGYNEQFF.

The genes are TRBV9 and TRBJ1-3; D unclear. V was cut by 3 bases and J by 9 bases, with 10 bases left in between. Germline CDR1 is SGDLS and CDR2 is YYNGEE. The CDR3 sequence is 12 residues long. For the CDR3, the DNA is TGTGCCAGCAGCGCCGTCCGAAGCACCATATATTTT. This gives the protein CASSAVRSTIYF.

This clonotype occurred a few times. This chain connects TRBV18 to TRBJ2-6; the D gene is possibly TRBD1 (6 bases). CDR1 is KGHSH, CDR2 LQKENI, per germline. V was cut by 5 bases and J by 2 bases, with 13 bases left in between. This CDR3 is 16 amino acids long. CDR3 nucleotide sequence: TGTGCCAGCTCATCTCAACAGGGCGCTGGGGCCAACGTCCTGACTTTC. Translating it yields CASSSQQGAGANVLTF.

This clonotype was seen only a few times. This chain uses TRBV6-1 with TRBJ2-2, with D possibly matching TRBD1 (8 bases). V was shortened by 7 bases and J by 3 bases, with 15 bases between the two germline ends. The length of the CDR3 is 15 residues. Germline V lookup: CDR1 MNHNS, CDR2 SASEGT. This chain's CDR3 is CASTITGGDTGELFF. CDR3 DNA: TGTGCCAGCACCATAACAGGGGGGGACACCGGGGAGCTGTTTTTT.

This clonotype was observed a few times. The chain carries TRBV3-1 and TRBJ2-3; D tentatively fits TRBD1 or TRBD2 (5 bases each). Germline V gene sequence: CDR1 LGHDT, CDR2 YNNKEL (reference sequence). CDR3 size: 15 residues. V shed 2 bases and J shed 4 bases, with 13 bases lying between them. The CDR3 DNA follows: TGTGCCAGCAGCCAACGTCCGGGACGACCAGATACGCAGTATTTT. Translated, it gives CASSQRPGRPDTQYF.

This clonotype was seen a handful of times. The chain recombines TRBV5-6 with TRBJ2-7; 11 bases map to TRBD1. CDR3 length equals 15 residues. CDR1 SGHDT and CDR2 YYEEEE come from the germline V gene. The J segment lost 6 bases and the V segment lost 4 bases, leaving 9 bases of the junction unmatched. CDR3 sequence reads: CASSPTWTGGGEQYV. The DNA for the CDR3 is TGTGCCAGCAGCCCGACGTGGACAGGGGGCGGCGAGCAGTACGTC.

CDR3 residues: CASSNKQGYEQYF. The CDR3 coding sequence is TGCGCCAGCAGCAACAAACAGGGCTACGAGCAGTACTTC. The chain uses TRBV5-1 and TRBJ2-7, with D possibly TRBD1 on 6 matching bases. Looked up from germline, CDR1 is SGHRS and CDR2 is YFSETQ. The CDR3 is made up of 13 amino acids. V was clipped by 4 bases and J by 3 bases, with 11 bases between them.

CDR3 protein: CASSEYHGATDTQYF. The CDR3 DNA sequence: TGTGCCAGCAGTGAATATCACGGGGCTACAGATACGCAGTATTTT. The chain couples TRBV25-1 to TRBJ2-3; D may match TRBD1 or TRBD2 (5 bases each). CDR3 size: 15 residues. V was shortened by 0 bases and J by 3 bases, with 10 bases between the two germline ends. Looked up from germline, CDR1 is MGHDK and CDR2 is SYGVNS.

In its sample, this clonotype was seen a few times. The V gene is TRBV2, the J gene TRBJ2-2; the D is unclear. Germline CDR1 SNHLY, CDR2 FYNNEI. Trimming shortened V by 1 base and J by 0 bases, and 9 bases separated the two germline ends. There are 16 residues in the CDR3. CDR3 sequence (DNA): TGTGCCAGCAGTGAAGGTCTCTCTACGAACACCGGGGAGCTGTTTTTT. Its translation: CASSEGLSTNTGELFF.

The V call is TRBV4-3, the J call TRBJ2-3; 8 nucleotides line up with TRBD2. The CDR3 has 15 amino acids. The J segment lost 2 bases and the V segment lost 4 bases, leaving 5 bases of the junction unmatched. CDR1 LGHNA and CDR2 YSLEER come from the germline V gene. The CDR3 DNA sequence: TGCGCCAGCAGCCCCACTAGCGGACACACAGATACGCAGTATTTT. It is translated as CASSPTSGHTDTQYF.

The chain recombines TRBV20-1 with TRBJ2-2, with D possibly matching TRBD2 (7 bases). V was cut by 5 bases and J by 0 bases, with 10 bases left in between. The CDR3 runs 14 residues. The germline V gene encodes CDR1 DFQATT and CDR2 SNEGSKA (reference sequence). The CDR3 region is CSALGGPNTGELFF. The CDR3 nucleotides are TGCAGTGCTTTGGGGGGGCCGAACACCGGGGAGCTGTTTTTT.

The V and J genes are TRBV30 and TRBJ2-7, with D tentatively TRBD1 or TRBD2 (5 bases each). The CDR3 contains 14 residues. Trimming cost V 2 bases and J 0 bases, with 11 bases left between them. Germline assignment: CDR1 GTSNPN and CDR2 SVGIG (reference sequence). CDR3: CAWSISGSSYEQYF. CDR3 coding DNA: TGTGCCTGGAGTATATCAGGGAGCTCCTACGAGCAGTACTTC.

The rearrangement joins TRBV27 to TRBJ2-1; D assignment may be TRBD1 or TRBD2 (5 bases each). V lost 10 bases and J 4 bases, leaving 14 bases between the germline ends. Germline V gene data show CDR1 as MNHEY and CDR2 as SMNVEV (reference sequence). The CDR3 totals 13 residues. DNA of the CDR3: TGTGCCACCAGCCGGGACGGGTACAATGAGCAGTTCTTC. It yields the protein CATSRDGYNEQFF.

This clonotype came up a few times. J is TRBJ1-1 and V is TRBV27; D uncertain. This CDR3 is built from 13 residues. Germline V gene sequence: CDR1 MNHEY, CDR2 SMNVEV (reference sequence). V lost 7 bases to trimming and J lost 0 bases, with 9 bases between them. The CDR3 DNA sequence: TGTGCCAGCATGAGGTTCATGAACACTGAAGCTTTCTTT. Protein product: CASMRFMNTEAFF.

This clonotype was seen a handful of times. This rearrangement joins TRBV12-3 or TRBV12-4 to TRBJ2-3, with a weak D call TRBD2 (7 bases). Trimming removed 2 bases at V and 7 bases at J, with 16 bases between. This CDR3 is built from 15 residues. The CDR3 nucleotides are TGTGCCAGCAGTTTAATGGGGGGGCCTTTAAATACGCAGTATTTT. Translation gives CASSLMGGPLNTQYF.

V is TRBV5-1 and J is TRBJ2-3, with 9 bases lining up with TRBD1. Trimming took 0 bases from V and 4 from J; bases not matched to a gene: 3. This CDR3 contains 15 residues. Germline V gene data show CDR1 as SGHRS and CDR2 as YFSETQ. CDR3 sequence (DNA): TGCGCCAGCAGCTTGGCGGGACAGGGATCAGATACGCAGTATTTT. Protein product: CASSLAGQGSDTQYF.

In its sample, this clonotype was seen a few times. Written as DNA, the CDR3 is TGTGCCAGCAGTCCCACGGTGGGGGTTCCCGAGCAGTACGTC. This encodes CASSPTVGVPEQYV. The chain carries TRBV6-1 and TRBJ2-7; D is tentatively TRBD1 or TRBD2 (5 bases each). Between the trimmed V and J ends, which lost 5 bases and 6 bases, there was a span of 17 bases. This CDR3 has 14 residues. Germline values: CDR1 MNHNS, CDR2 SASEGT.

CDR3 DNA sequence: TGTGCCACCAGCAGGGAAGACTATGGCTACACCTTC. This sequence encodes CATSREDYGYTF. J is TRBJ1-2 and V is TRBV15, with D uncertain. The CDR3 has 12 amino acids. The germline V and J ends were trimmed by 3 bases and 3 bases, with 5 bases remaining between them. Germline V gene data show CDR1 as LNHNV and CDR2 as YYDKDF (reference sequence).

The V call is TRBV2, the J call TRBJ2-3, with a tentative D call TRBD2 (5 bases). The length of the CDR3 is 14 residues. V lost 7 bases and J 3 bases, leaving 14 bases between the germline ends. Germline V gene data show CDR1 as SNHLY and CDR2 as FYNNEI. In DNA form, the CDR3 reads TGTGCCAGCACTCGGAGAGTAGCGACAGATACGCAGTATTTT. Protein product: CASTRRVATDTQYF.